The sample holds a few counts of the clone carrying this T cell receptor (beta chain). As yet, its antigen is unknown. This specimen comes from a study of cytomegalovirus exposure and HLA in healthy donors. The PCR had 60 Vbeta and 13 Jbeta primers. Here immunoSEQ multiplex PCR was the method, and the copy in TCRdb shows in-frame clones only, minus some. The sample gives almost 200,000 clones, 79% of which show up once; roughly 0.4% is in the top ten. Study-wide findings and caveats: Several of the most significant clusters were apparently associated with common viral pathogens in a later analysis. TCR beta chain V- and J-gene trimming was linked, in a later analysis, to a missense variant in DCLRE1C. Immune exposure was documented only through CMV serostatus.

The source is a male donor in good health and CMV-seropositive. The sample comprised PBMCs.

CDR3 DNA: TGTGCCAGCAGCAGGGGACTAGCGGGGAGTACACTGAGCACAGATACGCAGTATTTT. The encoded protein is CASSRGLAGSTLSTDTQYF. The V gene is TRBV7-8, the J gene TRBJ2-3; 13 bases are shared with TRBD2. CDR3 length: 19 residues. Germline CDR1 reads SGHVS; CDR2 reads FQNEAQ. V dropped 5 bases and J dropped 0; count of bases not matched to a gene: 11.